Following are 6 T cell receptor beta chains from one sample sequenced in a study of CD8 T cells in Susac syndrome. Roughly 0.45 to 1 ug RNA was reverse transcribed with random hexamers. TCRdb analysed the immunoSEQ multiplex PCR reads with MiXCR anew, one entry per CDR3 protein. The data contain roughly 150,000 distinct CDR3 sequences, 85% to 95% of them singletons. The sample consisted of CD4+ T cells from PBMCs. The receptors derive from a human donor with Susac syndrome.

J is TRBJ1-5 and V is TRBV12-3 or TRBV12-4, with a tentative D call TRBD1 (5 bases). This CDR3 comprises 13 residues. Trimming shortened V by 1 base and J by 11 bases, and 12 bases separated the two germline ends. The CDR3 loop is CASSLGRGGAQHF. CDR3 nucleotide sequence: TGTGCCAGCAGTTTAGGACGTGGGGGAGCCCAGCATTTT.

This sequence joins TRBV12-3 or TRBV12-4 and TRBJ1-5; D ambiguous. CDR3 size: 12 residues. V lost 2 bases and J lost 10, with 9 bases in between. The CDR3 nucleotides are TGTGCCAGCAGTTTACCCCGGGATCCCCAGCATTTT. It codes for CASSLPRDPQHF.

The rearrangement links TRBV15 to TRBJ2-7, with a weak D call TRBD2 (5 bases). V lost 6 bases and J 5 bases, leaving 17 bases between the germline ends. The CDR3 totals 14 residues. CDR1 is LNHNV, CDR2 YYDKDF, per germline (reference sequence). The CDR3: CATSRGRALDEQYF. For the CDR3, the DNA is TGTGCCACCAGTCGCGGGCGGGCCTTGGACGAGCAGTACTTC.

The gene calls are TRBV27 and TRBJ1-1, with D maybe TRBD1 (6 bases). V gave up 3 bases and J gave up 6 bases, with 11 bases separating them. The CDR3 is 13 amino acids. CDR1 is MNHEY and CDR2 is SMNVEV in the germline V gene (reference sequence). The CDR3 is CASSFRGGAEAFF. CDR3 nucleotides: TGTGCCAGCAGTTTCCGAGGGGGGGCTGAAGCTTTCTTT.

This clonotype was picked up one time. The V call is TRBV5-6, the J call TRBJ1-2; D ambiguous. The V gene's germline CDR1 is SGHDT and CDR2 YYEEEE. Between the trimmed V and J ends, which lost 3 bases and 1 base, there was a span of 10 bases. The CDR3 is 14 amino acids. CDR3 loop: CASSSPRRNYGYTF. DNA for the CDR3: TGTGCCAGCAGCTCTCCTCGTCGTAACTATGGCTACACCTTC.

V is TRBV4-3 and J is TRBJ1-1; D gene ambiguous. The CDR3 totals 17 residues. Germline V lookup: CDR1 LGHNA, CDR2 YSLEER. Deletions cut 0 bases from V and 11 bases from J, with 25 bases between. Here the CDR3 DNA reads TGCGCCAGCAGCCAAGAAGTTGGGGTCGAAAGGCCGTCGAGGGCTTTCTTT. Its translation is CASSQEVGVERPSRAFF.